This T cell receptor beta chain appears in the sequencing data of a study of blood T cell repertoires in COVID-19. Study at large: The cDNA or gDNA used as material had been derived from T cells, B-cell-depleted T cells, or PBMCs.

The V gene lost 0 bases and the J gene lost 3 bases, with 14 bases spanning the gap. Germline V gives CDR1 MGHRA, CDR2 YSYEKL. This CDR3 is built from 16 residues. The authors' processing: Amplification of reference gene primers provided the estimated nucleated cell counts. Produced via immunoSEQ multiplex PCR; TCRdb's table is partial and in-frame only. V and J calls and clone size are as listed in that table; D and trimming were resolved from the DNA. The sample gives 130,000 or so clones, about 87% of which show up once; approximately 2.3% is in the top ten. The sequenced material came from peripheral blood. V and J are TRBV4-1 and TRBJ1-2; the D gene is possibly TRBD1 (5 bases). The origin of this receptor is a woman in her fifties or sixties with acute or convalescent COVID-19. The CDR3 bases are TGCGCCAGCAGCCAAGATGACAGAGAAGCTTACTATGGCTACACCTTC. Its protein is CASSQDDREAYYGYTF.